This paragraph reports one T cell receptor (beta chain). The clone's antigen remains unknown. Base qualities are missing; no much larger clone stands one base away. Library creation used the immunoSEQ multiplex PCR assay. Rearranged TCR beta chain sequences were amplified with the hsTCRB Kit following the manufacturer's protocol. Sequencing of TCRB libraries was carried out on an Illumina MiSeq. As for the authors' bioinformatics: Demultiplexing, trimming and gene mapping were performed with the kit vendor's proprietary platform. The table comes from immuneACCESS by way of TCRdb, which keeps in-frame sequences with V and J called. Part of the clones is missing from these tables; in studies checked, under half for an unresolved V gene and the rest for unknown reasons. That table supplies the V and J calls and clone size; D and trimming were determined from the DNA. The sample includes approximately 110,000 clones, with approximately 87% observed a single time. 0.5% to 0.65% of the sample is taken by the ten largest.

The sample's time point label, decoded: week 11, during vaccination. A 20-mer mutant IDH1 peptide at 300 micrograms in Montanide made up each vaccine dose, which was injected subcutaneously together with topical imiquimod. The donors had newly diagnosed IDH1-mutant astrocytomas of WHO grade 3 or 4 that showed loss of nuclear ATRX. The samples were drawn from NOA16, a multicentre, single-arm, open-label phase I trial in Germany that tested a mutant IDH1 peptide vaccine in humans for the first time. Genomic DNA for TCRB sequencing was extracted from EDTA blood using the DNeasy Blood and Tissue Kit. The entry originates in a study of a mutant IDH1 vaccine in newly diagnosed glioma (dated by TCRdb to the early 2020s). Background on the whole study: Eight vaccinations were administered to patients in weeks 1, 3, 5, 7, 11, 15, 19 and 23, corresponding to visits V03 through V10. Vaccination began 4-6 weeks after radiotherapy alone, or alongside temozolomide cycles in the chemotherapy-containing groups. The roughly 30 treated patients were 62.5% male and roughly 40% female, with a mean age of roughly 40 years. Before enrollment, patients had received standard therapy of radiotherapy alone, temozolomide alone, or radiochemotherapy with temozolomide; most received the combination. Six visits were used for peripheral blood collection: V03 (baseline), V05, V07, V10, V12 and V13. For exploratory analyses, fewer than 30 treated patients had longitudinal TCRB deep sequencing done wherever samples were available.

Points the paper makes about the study in general: Vaccine-induced immune responses across multiple MHC alleles were detected in 90% to 95% of patients. Availability determined which PBMC samples were chosen for TCRB deep sequencing. The authors stated that sample limitations prevented analyses of patient blood samples from being reproduced. Pseudoprogression seemed to be unrelated to changes in the top peripheral T cell clonotypes found by TCRB sequencing.

Sequencing was performed on PBMCs, taken from a glioma patient whose treatment included an IDH1 peptide vaccine. The sequence derives from a woman between 45 and 65 years old with glioma.

The DNA sequence follows: TGTGCCAGCAGCTTCCTGGCGACGAACACCGGGGAGCTGTTTTTT. It specifies CASSFLATNTGELFF. The V gene is TRBV4-2 and the J gene is TRBJ2-2; the D gene assignment is ambiguous. From cysteine to phenylalanine, the CDR3 is 15 amino acids long. The only DNA kept is the CDR3, 45 bases in frame from the first base. CDR1 and CDR2, looked up from the germline V gene, are LGHNA and YNFKEQ. V is pared back by 5 bases and J by 0 bases, with 10 bases lying between the germline termini.